Below are 24 T cell receptor beta chains sequenced from a single sample in a study of patients and donors after allogeneic stem cell transplantation. TCRdb re-called the RT-PCR reads through MiXCR, storing one row per CDR3 protein. The repertoire includes 190,000 or so distinct CDR3 sequences, roughly 40% of them detected once, and 33% sits in the top ten. The sequenced material came from blood, either unsorted or a sorted T cell fraction (not recorded which). The receptors shown here come from a human donor who was either an allogeneic HSCT recipient or a stem cell or donor lymphocyte infusion donor (not recorded which). It is not recorded whose cells these are; they may come from a transplant donor.

J is TRBJ1-2 and V is TRBV12-3 or TRBV12-4; D uncertain. Trimming removed 3 bases at V and 4 bases at J, with 9 bases between. CDR3 length: 13 residues. The CDR3 region is CASSLRIIYGYTF. In DNA form, the CDR3 reads TGTGCCAGCAGTTTGCGCATTATCTATGGCTACACCTTC.

The chain links TRBV4-3 to TRBJ2-5; possibly TRBD2 for D (6 bases). The CDR3 loop spans 15 amino acids. The V gene's germline CDR1 is LGHNA and CDR2 YSLEER. Trimming pared 0 bases from V and 0 bases from J, leaving 8 bases between. The CDR3 coding sequence is TGCGCCAGCAGCCAAGATGGGGACTACCAAGAGACCCAGTACTTC. Its translation is CASSQDGDYQETQYF.

The chain carries TRBV27 and TRBJ2-1, with 10 bases identical to TRBD2. This CDR3 has 15 amino acids. Trimming at V came to 6 bases and at J to 10 bases, leaving 12 bases not matched to a gene. From germline, CDR1 is MNHEY and CDR2 SMNVEV (reference sequence). CDR3 sequence: CASSQIAGGIPEQFF. The CDR3 DNA sequence: TGTGCCAGCAGCCAGATAGCGGGGGGAATCCCGGAGCAGTTCTTC.

This chain uses TRBV7-2 with TRBJ1-5, with TRBD1 matching 7 bases. Per germline, CDR1 SGHTA and CDR2 FQGNSA. This CDR3 spans 17 amino acids. V lost 2 bases and J lost 0; bases outside the gene matches: 7. DNA of the CDR3: TGTGCCAGCAGCTTATCGGACAGGACATATAGCAATCAGCCCCAGCATTTT. Its translation: CASSLSDRTYSNQPQHF.

J is TRBJ2-3 and V is TRBV7-8; maybe TRBD1 (6 bases). Trimming cost V 2 bases and J 0 bases, with 9 bases left between them. The CDR3 contains 15 residues. Germline loops: CDR1 SGHVS, CDR2 FQNEAQ. The CDR3 DNA sequence: TGTGCCAGCAGCTTAATCCAGGGGAGCACAGATACGCAGTATTTT. It specifies CASSLIQGSTDTQYF. Drawing the rest from reference TRBV7-8 and TRBJ2-3, the complete variable domain is GAGVSQSPRYKVAKRGQDVALRCDPISGHVSLFWYQQALGQGPEFLTYFQNEAQLDKSGLPSDRFFAERPEGSVSTLKIQRTQQEDSAVYLCASSLIQGSTDTQYFGPGTRLTVL.

The CDR3 region is CSARREGYTGELFF. In nucleotides, the CDR3 is TGCAGTGCTAGGCGGGAGGGGTACACCGGGGAGCTGTTTTTT. The gene calls are TRBV20-1 and TRBJ2-2; 9 nucleotides agree with TRBD2. There are 14 residues in the CDR3. Germline-derived CDR1 and CDR2 are DFQATT and SNEGSKA (reference sequence). Trimming took 3 bases from V and 3 from J; bases not matched to a gene: 2.

This clonotype was recorded at least ten times. The chain carries TRBV12-3 or TRBV12-4 and TRBJ2-7; D possibly corresponds to TRBD2 (5 bases). V lost 6 bases, J lost 6 bases, and 15 bases lay in between. The CDR3 has 13 residues. The CDR3 protein is CASSLYRAGEQYF. The CDR3 coding sequence is TGTGCCAGCAGCTTGTATCGGGCGGGCGAGCAGTACTTC.

The rearrangement joins TRBV7-9 to TRBJ1-2; perhaps TRBD1 as D (5 bases). This CDR3 is built from 15 residues. Germline V gives CDR1 SEHNR, CDR2 FQNEAQ (reference sequence). The V end was cut by 0 bases, the J end by 5 bases, with 13 bases between. CDR3 bases: TGTGCCAGCAGCTTAGCGCCCGGGACCGAGTATGGCTACACCTTC. Translating it yields CASSLAPGTEYGYTF.

V gene TRBV30 combines with J gene TRBJ1-2; D is ambiguous. The CDR3 runs 13 residues. Trimming pared 3 bases from V and 5 bases from J, leaving 13 bases between. Germline CDR1 and CDR2: GTSNPN and SVGIG (reference sequence). CDR3 loop: CAWRAAELYGYTF. The CDR3 nucleotides are TGTGCCTGGAGGGCGGCGGAACTTTATGGCTACACCTTC.

V and J are TRBV18 and TRBJ2-2, with D possibly being TRBD2 (6 bases). The CDR3 consists of 15 residues. V was pared by 6 bases and J by 0 bases, with 11 bases between. Germline CDR1 reads KGHSH; CDR2 reads LQKENI. The CDR3 bases are TGTGCCAGCTCTGAGGAGGGGCCGAACACCGGGGAGCTGTTTTTT. It is translated as CASSEEGPNTGELFF.

This sequence joins TRBV20-1 and TRBJ2-1, with 7 bases fitting TRBD2. The trim removed 3 bases at V and 6 bases at J, leaving 8 bases unmatched. Germline CDR1 is DFQATT and CDR2 is SNEGSKA (reference sequence). The length of the CDR3 is 14 residues. CDR3 sequence reads: CSASLSGGSNEQFF. For the CDR3, the DNA is TGCAGTGCTAGTCTATCGGGAGGTAGCAATGAGCAGTTCTTC.

The chain recombines TRBV4-3 with TRBJ2-7, with TRBD1 matching 8 bases. J was trimmed by 1 base and V by 1 base; bases with no gene match: 3. This CDR3 comprises 15 residues. The germline gives CDR1 LGHNA, CDR2 YSLEER. The CDR3 DNA is TGCGCCAGCAGCCAAGTTGGACAGGGATCCTACGAGCAGTACTTC. Translating gives CASSQVGQGSYEQYF.

The V and J genes are TRBV6-5 and TRBJ2-1; possible D gene TRBD1, 7 bases. V lost 6 bases and J 9 bases, leaving 15 bases between the germline ends. Germline V lookup: CDR1 MNHEY, CDR2 SVGAGI. The CDR3 loop spans 13 amino acids. This CDR3 is CASRAGGKSEQFF. The CDR3 DNA follows: TGTGCCAGCAGGGCAGGGGGGAAGTCTGAGCAGTTCTTC.

The rearrangement uses TRBV7-8 and TRBJ2-2; 8 bases fit TRBD1. CDR3 length: 15 residues. Germline CDR1 is SGHVS and CDR2 is FQNEAQ. V shed 1 base and J 7 bases; nucleotides not matched to a gene: 5. CDR3 bases: TGTGCCAGCAGCTTAGGGACAGGGACGGGCGGGGAGCTGTTTTTT. Translating gives CASSLGTGTGGELFF.

Only one count was recorded for this clonotype. The chain links TRBV5-6 to TRBJ2-5; D uncertain. CDR1 and CDR2 from the germline V gene are SGHDT and YYEEEE. There are 15 residues in the CDR3. V was cut by 6 bases and J by 2 bases, with 17 bases left in between. The CDR3 region has the DNA TGTGCCAGCAACTCCCCCCGGGCCGGGCAAGAGACCCAGTACTTC. Residues: CASNSPRAGQETQYF.

The chain has TRBV20-1 and TRBJ1-2, with a weak D call TRBD1 (6 bases). This CDR3 has 12 amino acids. Germline lookup yields CDR1 DFQATT and CDR2 SNEGSKA (reference sequence). Trimming shortened V by 3 bases and J by 4 bases, and 9 bases separated the two germline ends. The CDR3 region has the DNA TGCAGTGCTAGGGACAGCGTCTATGGCTACACCTTC. Its protein product is CSARDSVYGYTF.

Only a few counts were recorded for this clonotype. The chain recombines TRBV6-1 with TRBJ1-2, with D perhaps matching TRBD1 (5 bases). Per germline, CDR1 MNHNS and CDR2 SASEGT. The CDR3 consists of 16 residues. With 2 bases removed from V and 6 bases from J, the gap between germline ends came to 19 bases. As DNA, the CDR3 is TGTGCCAGCAGTGAACTGACAGCATCCGTAGGGGATGGCTACACCTTC. It is translated as CASSELTASVGDGYTF.

The chain couples TRBV27 to TRBJ2-7; D may be TRBD1 (6 bases). Trimming removed 5 bases from V and 2 bases from J, with 16 bases in between. CDR1 is MNHEY, CDR2 SMNVEV, per germline (reference sequence). The CDR3 runs 15 residues. The CDR3 reads CASSLPGTPTYEQYF. For the CDR3, the DNA is TGTGCCAGCAGTCTCCCCGGGACACCTACCTACGAGCAGTACTTC.

The V and J genes are TRBV6-1 and TRBJ1-3; D is unresolved. CDR1 MNHNS and CDR2 SASEGT come from the germline V gene. The CDR3 is 16 residues long. The V gene lost 0 bases and the J gene lost 0 bases, with 9 bases spanning the gap. CDR3 DNA sequence: TGTGCCAGCAGTGAAGCGCTTGCATTCTCTGGAAACACCATATATTTT. This translates into CASSEALAFSGNTIYF.

This clonotype appeared a few times. The chain couples TRBV10-3 to TRBJ2-5, with D possibly matching TRBD1 (5 bases). This CDR3 region has 13 residues. V lost 8 bases, J lost 2 bases, and 12 bases lay in between. CDR1 is ENHRY and CDR2 is SYGVKD in the germline V gene. The CDR3 sequence is CAIAGHPQETQYF. The CDR3 DNA reads as TGTGCCATCGCTGGACACCCTCAAGAGACCCAGTACTTC.

V is TRBV24-1 and J is TRBJ1-1; D is possibly TRBD1 (6 bases). Deletions cut 5 bases from V and 4 bases from J, with 13 bases between. The CDR3 consists of 14 residues. CDR1 KGHDR and CDR2 SFDVKD come from the germline V gene. The CDR3 region has the DNA TGTGCCACCAGTGGAAAAGGAGGGGGCACTGAAGCTTTCTTT. Encoded protein: CATSGKGGGTEAFF.

The V call is TRBV4-1, the J call TRBJ2-1; D is unresolved. With 3 bases removed from V and 4 bases from J, the gap between germline ends came to 4 bases. This CDR3 has 12 amino acids. CDR1 MGHRA and CDR2 YSYEKL come from the germline V gene. CDR3 in DNA: TGCGCCAGCAGCCAGGGTTACAATGAGCAGTTCTTC. As protein: CASSQGYNEQFF.

This clonotype occurred a few times. V usage is TRBV7-9 and J usage is TRBJ1-1, with D perhaps TRBD1 (5 bases). The germline V and J ends were trimmed by 6 bases and 2 bases, with 16 bases remaining between them. CDR3 length: 15 residues. The germline CDR1 and CDR2 sequences are SEHNR and FQNEAQ (reference sequence). In nucleotides, the CDR3 is TGTGCCAGCAGGGCCCGGGGCAGCCAAAACACTGAAGCTTTCTTT. Its translation: CASRARGSQNTEAFF.

The chain recombines TRBV5-1 with TRBJ2-3; the match to TRBD2 covers 9 bases. Germline-derived CDR1 and CDR2 are SGHRS and YFSETQ. Unmatched junction bases numbered 8, after V lost 4 bases and J lost 2 bases. The CDR3 sequence is 16 residues long. The CDR3 nucleotides read TGCGCCAGCAGCCTTCTTCTAGCGGGGATCACAGATACGCAGTATTTT. It encodes CASSLLLAGITDTQYF.